The present T cell receptor beta chain was sequenced within a study of shared clonotypes between healthy human individuals. On the study more broadly: Donors, aged 18 to 49, were a couple of women and a few men. General study points: Estimated richness values were generally larger in naive subsets than in memory subsets. Donors were few, which limited the genetic and exposure-history diversity represented.

Only in-frame clones appear in the TCRdb table, and some are missing; sequencing was by immunoSEQ multiplex PCR. In the table there are roughly 2.2 million clones, 80% to 95% of which are singletons. CD45RA-negative memory and CD45RA+ naive subsets were split from the CD4+ cells. This clone occurred a few times. Its target is not known. The CDR3 contains 13 residues. Trimming removed 6 bases at V and 4 bases at J, with 12 bases between. Germline-derived CDR1 and CDR2 are ENHRY and SYGVKD. The sample comprised naive CD4+ T cells from PBMCs. Indicated subset: CD45RA+ positively selected. V gene TRBV10-3 combines with J gene TRBJ1-1, with a tentative D call TRBD1 (6 bases). This sequence originates from a man younger than 35 in good health. Some clones in this sample may be carry-over from other donors' samples. CDR3 bases: TGTGCCATCAGGAGGGGGGTAGGCACTGAAGCTTTCTTT. This translates into CAIRRGVGTEAFF.